The 15 T cell receptor beta chains below were found in one sample sequenced in a study of regulatory T cells in long-lasting Graves disease (dated by TCRdb to about 2021). Libraries were prepared through multiplex PCR. The listed sequencing device is Illumina HiSeq 4000. To build TCR beta libraries, CDR3 regions were amplified by Arm-PCR using iRepertoire HTBI primers. TCRdb handled the public reads itself, with Q25 trimming in fastp and clone calling in MiXCR, and kept productive beta chains. A single entry per CDR3 protein holds the most common genes and DNA from its merged rows. In all, the sample holds hundreds of thousands of distinct CDR3 sequences, and roughly 20% of those were seen once. The top ten clonotypes cover 7.8% of the sample. The sample's time point label is to be understood as: persistent/refractory GD, antithyroid drugs over 5 years with positive TRAb. RNA was extracted from PBMCs in TRIzol for both TCR sequencing and RNA sequencing.

Sequences were derived from peripheral blood mononuclear cells (PBMCs), sampled when the disease was refractory, from a patient treated with antithyroid drugs. These receptors all stem from a female donor with Graves disease.

This clonotype has a count of ten or more. This chain links TRBV11-2 with TRBJ2-7; 7 positions match TRBD2. The CDR3 is 16 amino acids. CDR1 and CDR2 (germline): SGHAT, FQNNGV. V was pared by 5 bases and J by 4 bases, with 14 bases of the junction left unmatched. The CDR3 spells CASSPSSGRKMYEQYF. DNA for the CDR3: TGTGCCAGCAGCCCTTCTAGCGGTAGGAAGATGTACGAGCAGTACTTC.

The J gene is TRBJ1-5, the V gene TRBV7-9; D is ambiguous. The CDR3 totals 13 residues. V was pared by 1 base and J by 7 bases, with 8 bases between. Germline-derived CDR1 and CDR2 are SEHNR and FQNEAQ (reference sequence). DNA of the CDR3: TGTGCCAGCAGCTTAGTGTCGGGCCAGCCCCAGCATTTT. The encoded protein is CASSLVSGQPQHF.

This clonotype was found a few times. This rearrangement joins TRBV6-5 to TRBJ2-5, with D possibly matching TRBD1 (6 bases). Germline assignment: CDR1 MNHEY and CDR2 SVGAGI. With 2 bases removed from V and 2 bases from J, the gap between germline ends came to 15 bases. This CDR3 region has 16 residues. The CDR3 sequence is CASSYQSTGQQETQYF. In nucleotides, the CDR3 is TGTGCCAGCAGTTACCAAAGTACGGGACAACAAGAGACCCAGTACTTC.

This chain uses TRBV25-1 with TRBJ1-1; D perhaps matches TRBD1 (5 bases). The CDR3 is 14 amino acids. Germline CDR1 and CDR2: MGHDK and SYGVNS. Trimming took off 1 base at V and 1 base at J, with 7 bases between the two ends. In DNA form, the CDR3 reads TGTGCCAGCAGTGAATCAGGGAGGAACACTGAAGCTTTCTTT. It encodes CASSESGRNTEAFF. Drawing the rest from reference TRBV25-1 and TRBJ1-1, the complete variable domain is EADIYQTPRYLVIGTGKKITLECSQTMGHDKMYWYQQDPGMELHLIHYSYGVNSTEKGDLSSESTVSRIRTEHFPLTLESARPSHTSQYLCASSESGRNTEAFFGQGTRLTVV.

This clonotype turned up a few times. This chain links TRBV5-5 with TRBJ1-2, with unresolved D. This CDR3 region has 13 residues. Germline V lookup: CDR1 SGHKS, CDR2 YYEKEE (reference sequence). V gave up 4 bases and J gave up 8 bases, with 15 bases separating them. CDR3 sequence: CASSPRTVTGYTF. Here the CDR3 DNA reads TGTGCCAGCAGCCCGAGAACGGTTACCGGCTACACCTTC.

Notes on this clonotype: This may come from a read error, since a much larger clone is one base off. This chain connects TRBV6-2 or TRBV6-3 to TRBJ2-7; 9 bases line up with TRBD2. Germline V CDR1 and CDR2: MNHEY, SVGEGT. CDR3 length: 15 residues. The CDR3: CASSYGAGGTYKQYF. The CDR3 nucleotides read TGTGCCAGCAGTTACGGAGCGGGAGGAACCTACAAGCAGTACTTC.

This clonotype was seen at least ten times. This chain uses TRBV28 with TRBJ1-5; 7 bases fit TRBD1. V trimming: 2 bases; J trimming: 7 bases; junction bases outside the gene matches: 20. Germline V gene lookup returns CDR1 MDHEN and CDR2 SYDVKM. This CDR3 is 19 amino acids long. The CDR3 DNA follows: TGTGCCAGCAGTTTACCTCCGGCTGGGGCACAGGGGAGCCGACAGCCCCAGCATTTT. It is translated as CASSLPPAGAQGSRQPQHF.

This clonotype was seen just once. The rearrangement uses TRBV7-9 and TRBJ2-3, with 9 bases lining up with TRBD1. V was clipped by 5 bases and J by 3 bases; unmatched bases: 3. The CDR3 contains 14 residues. Germline V gene sequence: CDR1 SEHNR, CDR2 FQNEAQ (reference sequence). The CDR3 protein is CASSKDRGTDTQYF. Here the CDR3 DNA reads TGTGCCAGCAGCAAAGACAGGGGGACAGATACGCAGTATTTT.

This clonotype was observed at least ten times. CDR3 bases: TGTGCCATCAATGTGGGACAGAACACTGAAGCTTTCTTT. Translating gives CAINVGQNTEAFF. V is TRBV10-3 and J is TRBJ1-1; weak D call: TRBD1 (6 bases). This CDR3 is built from 13 residues. Germline V lookup: CDR1 ENHRY, CDR2 SYGVKD. The germline V and J ends were trimmed by 7 bases and 1 base, with 10 bases remaining between them.

In its sample, this clonotype was seen many times. V usage is TRBV30 and J usage is TRBJ2-7, with 8 positions matching TRBD2. The CDR3 runs 12 residues. The trim removed 8 bases at V and 0 bases at J, leaving 3 bases unmatched. Germline CDR1 reads GTSNPN; CDR2 reads SVGIG (reference sequence). The CDR3 nucleotides read TGTGCCCGGGGGGGCAACTCCTACGAGCAGTACTTC. Its protein product is CARGGNSYEQYF.

This clonotype turned up a few times. V usage is TRBV27 and J usage is TRBJ1-5; tentatively, D is TRBD1 (5 bases). There are 15 residues in the CDR3. Germline CDR1 and CDR2: MNHEY and SMNVEV (reference sequence). Trimming pared 1 base from V and 4 bases from J, leaving 11 bases between. This chain's CDR3 is CASSLYQGVNQPQHF. The DNA of the CDR3 is TGTGCCAGCAGTTTATACCAGGGAGTAAATCAGCCCCAGCATTTT.

This clonotype was detected ten times or more. The rearrangement joins TRBV6-1 to TRBJ2-5, with 13 bases lining up with TRBD2. Germline CDR1 reads MNHNS; CDR2 reads SASEGT. V lost 6 bases and J lost 5; bases outside the gene matches: 6. This CDR3 has 15 amino acids. CDR3 sequence (DNA): TGTGCCAGCAGAAGGGGACTAGCGGGATTTGAGACCCAGTACTTC. It yields the protein CASRRGLAGFETQYF.

This clonotype showed up many times. CDR3 bases: TGTGCCAGCAGTTACGGGGGTACTGGGGCCAACGTCCTGACTTTC. Protein: CASSYGGTGANVLTF. J is TRBJ2-6 and V is TRBV6-9, with D perhaps matching TRBD2 (6 bases). CDR3 length: 15 amino acids. V was cut by 3 bases and J by 2 bases, with 8 bases left in between. Germline V gene data show CDR1 as MNHGY and CDR2 as SVAAGI.

The chain recombines TRBV5-5 with TRBJ1-2; TRBD1 matches 11 bases. CDR3 length: 16 amino acids. Germline CDR1 SGHKS, CDR2 YYEKEE (reference sequence). V was pared by 4 bases and J by 4 bases, with 9 bases of the junction left unmatched. The CDR3 nucleotides are TGTGCCAGCAGCCTGCGGACAGGGGGCGTTGTCTATGGCTACACCTTC. Translation: CASSLRTGGVVYGYTF.

This clonotype was seen only a few times. The rearrangement uses TRBV7-2 and TRBJ2-7, with D possibly called TRBD1 or TRBD2 (5 bases each). The CDR3 contains 14 residues. V shed 7 bases and J shed 3 bases, with 16 bases lying between them. Germline loops: CDR1 SGHTA, CDR2 FQGNSA. The CDR3 DNA sequence: TGTGCCAGCAACCACCTGGGGACGGACTACGAGCAGTACTTC. Protein: CASNHLGTDYEQYF.